This paragraph covers one T cell receptor (beta chain) sequence. Its cognate antigen is unknown. The data stem from a study of OX40 agonist ivuxolimab in advanced cancers. J gave up 5 bases and V 1 base, and 6 bases lay outside the gene matches. The CDR3 is 16 amino acids. Germline loops: CDR1 SGHDN, CDR2 FVKESK. Regarding the study as a whole: Averaged across samples, CD8+ T cells carried more expanded clones than CD4+ did. The study did not work out the antigen specificity of the expanded peripheral T cells.

Clones were sequenced by immunoSEQ multiplex PCR, and TCRdb holds only the in-frame ones, with some missing. This table holds nearly 80,000 clones, about 90% found once. This TCR was sampled from an adult with an advanced solid tumor such as melanoma, head and neck, liver or kidney cancer. The material was CD4+ or CD8+ T cells sorted from blood, obtained in a trial of the OX40 agonist ivuxolimab. V and J are TRBV14 and TRBJ2-5, with 11 bases identical to TRBD2. The CDR3 region is CASSQATSGRLETQYF. The CDR3 DNA sequence: TGTGCCAGCAGCCAAGCAACTAGCGGGAGATTGGAGACCCAGTACTTC. The full variable domain, with the rest looked up from reference TRBV14 and TRBJ2-5, is EAGVTQFPSHSVIEKGQTVTLRCDPISGHDNLYWYRRVMGKEIKFLLHFVKESKQDESGMPNNRFLAERTGGTYSTLKVQPAELEDSGVYFCASSQATSGRLETQYFGPGTRLLVL.